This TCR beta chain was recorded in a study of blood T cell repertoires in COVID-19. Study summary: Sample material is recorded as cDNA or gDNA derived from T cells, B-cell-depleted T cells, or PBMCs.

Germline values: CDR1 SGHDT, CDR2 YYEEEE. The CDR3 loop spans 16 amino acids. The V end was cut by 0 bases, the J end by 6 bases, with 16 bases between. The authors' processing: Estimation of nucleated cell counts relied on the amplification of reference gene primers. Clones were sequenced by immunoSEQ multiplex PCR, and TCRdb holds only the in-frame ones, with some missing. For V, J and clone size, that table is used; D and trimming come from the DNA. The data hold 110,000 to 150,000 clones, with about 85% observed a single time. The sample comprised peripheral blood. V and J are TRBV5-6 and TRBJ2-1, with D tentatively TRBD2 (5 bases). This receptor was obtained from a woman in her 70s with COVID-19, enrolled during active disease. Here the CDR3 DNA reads TGTGCCAGCAGCTTGGAAGAGGGCAGGATTCGCAATGAGCAGTTCTTC. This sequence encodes CASSLEEGRIRNEQFF.